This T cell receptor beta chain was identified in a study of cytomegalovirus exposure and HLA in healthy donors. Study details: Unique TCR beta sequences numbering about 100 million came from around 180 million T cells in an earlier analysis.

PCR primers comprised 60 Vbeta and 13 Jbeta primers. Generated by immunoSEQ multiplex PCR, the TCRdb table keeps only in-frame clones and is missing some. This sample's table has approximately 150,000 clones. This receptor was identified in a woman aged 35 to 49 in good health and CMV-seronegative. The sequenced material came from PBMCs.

The DNA of the CDR3 is TGTGCCAGCAGCTTAGGGACAGTGAACACTGAAGCTTTCTTT. Its translation is CASSLGTVNTEAFF. This sequence joins TRBV7-2 and TRBJ1-1; D may be TRBD1 (6 bases). CDR1 is SGHTA, CDR2 FQGNSA, per germline. V lost 1 base and J lost 0, with 6 bases in between. This CDR3 comprises 14 residues. The full variable domain, completed using reference TRBV7-2 and TRBJ1-1, is GAGVSQSPSNKVTEKGKDVELRCDPISGHTALYWYRQSLGQGLEFLIYFQGNSAPDKSGLPSDRFSAERTGGSVSTLTIQRTQQEDSAVYLCASSLGTVNTEAFFGQGTRLTVV.